This T cell receptor (beta chain) originates from a study of T-cell reconstitution after alpha-beta-depleted transplantation in children. Study-wide points: After transplant, high TCRbeta diversity at day 60 in some patients arose from surviving recipient T cells and thymic progenitors. Newly produced T cells mostly accounted for T-cell counts and diversity one year post-transplant. The origin of alpha-beta T cells about two months after transplant was reportedly several hundred expanded graft clones.

In its sample, this clonotype was seen many times. Its target is not known. Unique molecular identifiers were incorporated during preparation of the TCRbeta library. TCRdb independently ran MiXCR on the PCR reads; one entry per CDR3 protein. The table includes approximately 170,000 distinct CDR3 sequences, roughly 11% detected once. V shed 3 bases and J shed 4 bases, with 12 bases lying between them. Germline CDR1 is DFQATT and CDR2 is SNEGSKA (reference sequence). The CDR3 sequence is 13 residues long. The rearrangement joins TRBV20-1 to TRBJ2-5; D is unclear. The receptor comes from a boy aged 2-9 years with acute myeloid leukemia, due to receive a stem cell transplant. The sequencing here drew on PBMCs, taken before TCRalphabeta/CD19-depleted stem cell transplant. CDR3 residues: CSASATGPETQYF. The CDR3 coding sequence is TGCAGTGCTAGTGCTACGGGCCCAGAGACCCAGTACTTC.